These 3 T cell receptor beta chains were all obtained from the same sample, sequenced in a study of blood T cell repertoires in COVID-19. Method: immunoSEQ multiplex PCR; TCRdb's copy keeps in-frame clones and lacks some. The repertoire has about 99,000 clones, approximately 89% of them found once; the top ten carry about a sixth. Sequenced input: peripheral blood. These receptors all come from an elderly woman in a cohort sampled during active COVID-19.

This rearrangement joins TRBV27 to TRBJ2-2, with 7 bases that match TRBD1. The germline V gene has CDR1 MNHEY and CDR2 SMNVEV (reference sequence). This CDR3 comprises 14 residues. The ends lost 0 bases at V and 6 bases at J; junction bases unmatched: 1. The CDR3 sequence is CASSLSDRSGELFF. CDR3 DNA: TGTGCCAGCAGTTTATCGGACAGGTCCGGGGAGCTGTTTTTT.

The V gene is TRBV28, the J gene TRBJ2-7; 9 nucleotides line up with TRBD1. CDR1 is MDHEN and CDR2 is SYDVKM in the germline V gene. With 7 bases clipped from V and 7 bases from J, the junction kept 8 bases outside the gene matches. CDR3 length: 13 amino acids. Written as DNA, the CDR3 is TGTGCCAGCATTCTGGGACAGGGTCAGGAGCAGTACTTC. Translated: CASILGQGQEQYF.

The V call is TRBV7-9, the J call TRBJ2-1, with a possible D match to TRBD1 (5 bases). Germline CDR1 reads SEHNR; CDR2 reads FQNEAQ (reference sequence). Between the trimmed V and J ends, which lost 1 base and 7 bases, there was a span of 8 bases. This CDR3 contains 13 residues. The CDR3 is CASSLGAGNEQFF. CDR3 sequence (DNA): TGTGCCAGCAGCTTAGGTGCAGGGAATGAGCAGTTCTTC.